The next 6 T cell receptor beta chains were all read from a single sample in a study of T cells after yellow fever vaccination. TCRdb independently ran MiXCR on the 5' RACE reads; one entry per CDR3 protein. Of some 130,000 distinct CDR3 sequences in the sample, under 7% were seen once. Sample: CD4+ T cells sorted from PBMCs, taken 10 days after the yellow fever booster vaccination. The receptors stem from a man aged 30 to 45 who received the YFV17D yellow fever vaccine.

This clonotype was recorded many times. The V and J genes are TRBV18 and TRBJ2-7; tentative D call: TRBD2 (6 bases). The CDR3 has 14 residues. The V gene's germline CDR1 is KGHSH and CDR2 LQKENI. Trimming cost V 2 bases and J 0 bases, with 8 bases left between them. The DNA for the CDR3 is TGTGCCAGCTCACCAGGCGGGGCCTCCTACGAGCAGTACTTC. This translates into CASSPGGASYEQYF. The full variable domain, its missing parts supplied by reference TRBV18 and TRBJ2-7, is NAGVMQNPRHLVRRRGQEARLRCSPMKGHSHVYWYRQLPEEGLKFMVYLQKENIIDESGMPKERFSAEFPKEGPSILRIQQVVRGDSAAYFCASSPGGASYEQYFGPGTRLTVT.

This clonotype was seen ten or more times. The chain's CDR3 is CASSQGWNTEAFF. The CDR3 DNA reads as TGTGCCAGCAGCCAGGGATGGAACACTGAAGCTTTCTTT. The chain recombines TRBV3-1 with TRBJ1-1; no definite D call. Deletions cut 3 bases from V and 1 base from J, with 6 bases between. The CDR3 is 13 amino acids. Germline V gene lookup returns CDR1 LGHDT and CDR2 YNNKEL (reference sequence).

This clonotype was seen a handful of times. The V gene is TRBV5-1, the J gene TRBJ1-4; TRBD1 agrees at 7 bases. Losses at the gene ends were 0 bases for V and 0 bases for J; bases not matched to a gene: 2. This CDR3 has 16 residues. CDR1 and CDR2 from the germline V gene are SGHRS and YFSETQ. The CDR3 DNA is TGCGCCAGCAGCTTGGGACAGGGTGCAACTAATGAAAAACTGTTTTTT. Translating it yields CASSLGQGATNEKLFF.

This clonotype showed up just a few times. Here the CDR3 reads CASSLFGGQDTQYF. Here the CDR3 DNA reads TGTGCCAGCAGCTTGTTTGGGGGGCAAGATACGCAGTATTTT. The rearrangement joins TRBV5-4 to TRBJ2-3, with D possibly called TRBD1 or TRBD2 (6 bases each). Germline V CDR1 and CDR2: SGHNT, YYREEE (reference sequence). Trimming cost V 1 base and J 5 bases, with 11 bases left between them. CDR3 size: 14 residues.

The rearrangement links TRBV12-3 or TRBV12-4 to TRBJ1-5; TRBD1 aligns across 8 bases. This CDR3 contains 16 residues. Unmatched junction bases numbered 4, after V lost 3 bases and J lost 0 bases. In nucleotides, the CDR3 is TGTGCCAGCAGTTTTGAACAGGGGGTTAGCAATCAGCCCCAGCATTTT. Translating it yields CASSFEQGVSNQPQHF.

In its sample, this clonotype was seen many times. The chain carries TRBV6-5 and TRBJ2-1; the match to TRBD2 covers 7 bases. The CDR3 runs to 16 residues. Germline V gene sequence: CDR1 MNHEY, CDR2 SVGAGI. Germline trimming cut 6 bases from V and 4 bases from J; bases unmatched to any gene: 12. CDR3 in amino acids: CASRALAGTLYNEQFF. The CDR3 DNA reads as TGTGCCAGCAGAGCCTTAGCGGGTACTTTATACAATGAGCAGTTCTTC.